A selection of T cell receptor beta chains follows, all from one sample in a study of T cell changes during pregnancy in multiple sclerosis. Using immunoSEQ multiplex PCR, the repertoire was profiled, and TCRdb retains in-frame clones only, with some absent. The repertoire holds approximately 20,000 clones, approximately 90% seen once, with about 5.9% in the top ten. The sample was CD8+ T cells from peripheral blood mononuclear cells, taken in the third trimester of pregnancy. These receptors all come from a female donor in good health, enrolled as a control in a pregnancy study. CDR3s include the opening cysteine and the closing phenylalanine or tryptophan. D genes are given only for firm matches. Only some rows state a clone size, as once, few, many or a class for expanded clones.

cdr3_nt: TGTGCCAGCAGTGGCCTAGCGGGGGGCACCGGGGAGCTGTTTTTT; cdr3_aa: CASSGLAGGTGELFF; d_call: TRBD2; v_call: TRBV6-4; j_call: TRBJ2-2; clone_size: .
cdr3_nt: TGTGCCAGCAGTTTCTCCAGCAATCAGCCCCAGCATTTT; cdr3_aa: CASSFSSNQPQHF; d_call: .; v_call: TRBV27; j_call: TRBJ1-5; clone_size: once
cdr3_nt: TGTGCCAGCAGCCCTTCCCAGGGTTTGGCAGATACGCAGTATTTT; cdr3_aa: CASSPSQGLADTQYF; d_call: .; v_call: TRBV28; j_call: TRBJ2-3; clone_size: .
cdr3_nt: TGTGCCAGCAGCCCAAAACGGAGCGGTTACAATGAGCAGTTCTTC; cdr3_aa: CASSPKRSGYNEQFF; d_call: .; v_call: TRBV9; j_call: TRBJ2-1; clone_size: .
cdr3_nt: TGTGCCACCAGCGAGAAAGAGAATCCGACTTTCATCTACGAGCAGTACTTC; cdr3_aa: CATSEKENPTFIYEQYF; d_call: .; v_call: TRBV15; j_call: TRBJ2-7; clone_size: .
cdr3_nt: TGCGCCAGCAGCCAGGGGACGACAGGGACCGACACTGAAGCTTTCTTT; cdr3_aa: CASSQGTTGTDTEAFF; d_call: TRBD1; v_call: TRBV4-3; j_call: TRBJ1-1; clone_size: once
cdr3_nt: TGTGCCAGTAGTGAAGGAGGCGGCGGTTTAAGAGGCTACGAGCAGTACTTC; cdr3_aa: CASSEGGGGLRGYEQYF; d_call: .; v_call: TRBV19; j_call: TRBJ2-7; clone_size: few
cdr3_nt: TGTGCCAGCAATTACAGGGCCACTGAAGCTTTCTTT; cdr3_aa: CASNYRATEAFF; d_call: .; v_call: TRBV5-6; j_call: TRBJ1-1; clone_size: .
cdr3_nt: TGTGCCAGCAGCCACCGGGACAGGGGAATCTACGAGCAGTACTTC; cdr3_aa: CASSHRDRGIYEQYF; d_call: TRBD1; v_call: TRBV7-9; j_call: TRBJ2-7; clone_size: .
cdr3_nt: TGTGCCAGCAGCTTAGGCGTAAGGACAGGGAGTGTTTCACCCCTCCACTTT; cdr3_aa: CASSLGVRTGSVSPLHF; d_call: TRBD1; v_call: TRBV13; j_call: TRBJ1-6; clone_size: .
cdr3_nt: TGTGCCACCAGCAGTCGGGACACCCGAGGTAATGAGCAGTTCTTC; cdr3_aa: CATSSRDTRGNEQFF; d_call: .; v_call: TRBV15; j_call: TRBJ2-1; clone_size: .
cdr3_nt: TGCGCCAGCAGCTCAGCTAGCGGGGGCACAGATACGCAGTATTTT; cdr3_aa: CASSSASGGTDTQYF; d_call: TRBD2; v_call: TRBV4-3; j_call: TRBJ2-3; clone_size: .
cdr3_nt: TGTGCCAGCAGCCCATGGGACAGGTATAATGAAAAACTGTTTTTT; cdr3_aa: CASSPWDRYNEKLFF; d_call: TRBD1; v_call: TRBV7-9; j_call: TRBJ1-4; clone_size: .
cdr3_nt: TGTGCCAGCAGCTTAAGAAACAGGGACCTAGTGCACTCCTACAATGAGCAGTTCTTC; cdr3_aa: CASSLRNRDLVHSYNEQFF; d_call: .; v_call: TRBV7-3; j_call: TRBJ2-1; clone_size: once
cdr3_nt: TGTGCCACCAGCTCACCGGGACTAGCGGGCACAGATACGCAGTATTTT; cdr3_aa: CATSSPGLAGTDTQYF; d_call: TRBD2; v_call: TRBV15; j_call: TRBJ2-3; clone_size: .
cdr3_nt: TGTGCCAGCAGTGAAGTAGGACAGCCCCTCTATGGCTACACCTTC; cdr3_aa: CASSEVGQPLYGYTF; d_call: .; v_call: TRBV25-1; j_call: TRBJ1-2; clone_size: .
cdr3_nt: TGTGCCAGCAGCCGAGGCCCTCGCGGAGCTAGCACAGATACGCAGTATTTT; cdr3_aa: CASSRGPRGASTDTQYF; d_call: .; v_call: TRBV11-2; j_call: TRBJ2-3; clone_size: .